Shown below are 18 T cell receptor beta chains from a single sample sequenced in a study of breast tumors, draining lymph nodes, adjacent tissues. TCRdb fed the multiplex PCR reads into MiXCR, producing one record per CDR3 protein. The sample has fewer than 300,000 distinct CDR3 sequences; around 32% are singletons. The lymph nodes were axillary draining lymph nodes from breast cancer patients. The specimen sequenced was axillary lymph node tissue. The receptor set was obtained from a female donor with breast cancer. Some clones in this sample may be carry-over from other donors' samples.

This clonotype was counted ten times or more. The chain recombines TRBV5-1 with TRBJ1-2; TRBD1 matches at 7 bases. Germline CDR1 SGHRS, CDR2 YFSETQ. After removal of 4 bases from V and 10 bases from J, the junction contained 7 bases not matched to a gene. This CDR3 has 12 amino acids. The CDR3 loop is CASSVGDSHYTF. CDR3 bases: TGCGCCAGCAGCGTCGGGGACAGCCACTACACCTTC. The whole variable domain, filled in from reference TRBV5-1 and TRBJ1-2, reads KAGVTQTPRYLIKTRGQQVTLSCSPISGHRSVSWYQQTPGQGLQFLFEYFSETQRNKGNFPGRFSGRQFSNSRSEMNVSTLELGDSALYLCASSVGDSHYTFGSGTRLTVV.

This clonotype was detected many times. The chain joins TRBV20-1 to TRBJ2-1; 13 bases agree with TRBD2. Germline V gene lookup returns CDR1 DFQATT and CDR2 SNEGSKA (reference sequence). The V and J ends lost 6 bases and 7 bases, in that order; junction bases with no gene match: 6. The CDR3 consists of 14 residues. CDR3 sequence reads: CSATSGRAGNEQFF. CDR3 in DNA: TGCAGTGCCACTAGCGGGAGGGCCGGGAATGAGCAGTTCTTC.

As regards this clonotype: A junction boundary mismatches the germline segment, possibly from a read error. The gene calls are TRBV25-1 and TRBJ2-2, with D maybe TRBD2 (6 bases). In germline, CDR1 is MGHDK, CDR2 SYGVNS. CDR3 size: 16 residues. CDR3 sequence (DNA): TGTGCCAGCAGTGAATATGGTACGGGGGATTCCGGGGAGCTGCTTTTT. It translates to CASSEYGTGDSGELLF. The variable domain in full, with the rest retrieved from reference TRBV25-1 and TRBJ2-2, is EADIYQTPRYLVIGTGKKITLECSQTMGHDKMYWYQQDPGMELHLIHYSYGVNSTEKGDLSSESTVSRIRTEHFPLTLESARPSHTSQYLCASSEYGTGDSGELLFGEGSRLTVL.

The genes are TRBV25-1 and TRBJ2-5; 9 positions match TRBD1. Unmatched junction bases numbered 13, after V lost 7 bases and J lost 1 base. CDR3 length: 17 residues. Per germline, CDR1 MGHDK and CDR2 SYGVNS. As DNA, the CDR3 is TGTGCCAGCATACCCAGTGATCCGGGACAGGGCCAAGAGACCCAGTACTTC. Translation gives CASIPSDPGQGQETQYF.

The chain combines TRBV29-1 with TRBJ1-4, with D maybe TRBD1 (6 bases). This CDR3 contains 13 residues. The germline CDR1 and CDR2 sequences are SQVTM and ANQGSEA. Trimming removed 0 bases at V and 17 bases at J, with 19 bases between. The CDR3 bases are TGCAGCGTTGAAGATCAGGGGAATGAAAAAGGATTTTTT. Translated, it gives CSVEDQGNEKGFF.

This clonotype was detected only a few times. This chain links TRBV28 with TRBJ2-2; 8 bases line up with TRBD2. Germline loops: CDR1 MDHEN, CDR2 SYDVKM. Germline trimming cut 4 bases from V and 7 bases from J; bases unmatched to any gene: 14. The CDR3 length is 17 residues. Here the CDR3 reads CASSSLSRLASDGELFF. The DNA of the CDR3 is TGTGCCAGCAGTTCCCTATCCCGACTAGCGTCCGACGGGGAGCTGTTTTTT.

With regard to this clonotype: An end of the junction differs from the germline gene, which may be a read error. This chain connects TRBV2 to TRBJ1-2; perhaps TRBD1 as D (6 bases). This CDR3 is 15 amino acids long. Germline CDR1 SNHLY, CDR2 FYNNEI. The CDR3 here is CAESRNREQSYGYTF. In nucleotides, the CDR3 is TGTGCCGAATCGAGGAACAGGGAGCAAAGCTATGGCTACACTTTC.

The chain uses TRBV20-1 and TRBJ1-5; D is perhaps TRBD1 (5 bases). The CDR3 contains 13 residues. CDR1 and CDR2 (germline): DFQATT, SNEGSKA (reference sequence). The V end lost 6 bases, the J end lost 14 bases, and 23 bases lay between the germline ends. In DNA, the CDR3 is TGCAGTGCAGGGACTAGCGGGAGAAAGTACGAGCATTTT. Its translation: CSAGTSGRKYEHF.

Ten or more counts support this clonotype. The CDR3 region is CASSEGFKGDEQYF. CDR3 nucleotides: TGTGCCAGCAGTGAAGGTTTTAAGGGGGACGAGCAGTACTTC. The chain joins TRBV2 to TRBJ2-7, with TRBD1 as a possible D gene (6 bases). The CDR3 extends over 14 amino acids. Trimming stripped 1 base from V and 5 bases from J, with 12 bases between. Germline V lookup: CDR1 SNHLY, CDR2 FYNNEI.

V is TRBV7-2 and J is TRBJ1-4; a possible D gene is TRBD1 (5 bases). The ends were cut back, 5 bases at V and 3 bases at J, with 19 bases in the middle. The CDR3 consists of 17 residues. In germline, CDR1 is SGHTA, CDR2 FQGNSA. As DNA, the CDR3 is TGTGCCAGCAGCCGGACAATCCCCAGGGCCGCTAATGAAAAACTGTTTTTT. Translated: CASSRTIPRAANEKLFF.

The chain carries TRBV2 and TRBJ2-3, with D possibly being TRBD2 (6 bases). CDR1 is SNHLY and CDR2 is FYNNEI in the germline V gene. The CDR3 extends over 18 amino acids. Trimming shortened V by 6 bases and J by 0 bases, and 22 bases separated the two germline ends. This chain's CDR3 is CASRGRAGLWYSTDTQYF. Here the CDR3 DNA reads TGTGCCAGCAGAGGTCGCGCGGGACTCTGGTATAGCACAGATACGCAGTATTTT.

The table lists this clonotype with a few counts. A read error may explain this, as a much larger clone is one base away. The V gene is TRBV20-1, the J gene TRBJ2-2, with 15 bases matching TRBD2. CDR3 length: 18 residues. With 5 bases clipped from V and 6 bases from J, the junction kept 13 bases outside the gene matches. The germline CDR1 and CDR2 sequences are DFQATT and SNEGSKA (reference sequence). The CDR3 DNA follows: TGCAGTGCTCAGGGACTAGCGGGAGGTGCGGGGGGGTCCGGGGAGCTGTTTTTT. It codes for CSAQGLAGGAGGSGELFF.

This clonotype was seen ten or more times. J is TRBJ1-5 and V is TRBV6-4; tentative D call: TRBD1 (6 bases). CDR3 size: 13 residues. V was clipped by 5 bases and J by 7 bases, with 12 bases between them. Germline-derived CDR1 and CDR2 are MRHNA and SNTAGT. The CDR3 bases are TGTGCCAGCAGTACAGGGTTGGGGCAGCCCCAGCATTTT. Protein product: CASSTGLGQPQHF.

This clonotype was observed a handful of times. A read error may account for a junction end that differs from germline. This sequence joins TRBV6-5 and TRBJ2-3, with a possible D match to TRBD2 (7 bases). There are 18 residues in the CDR3. Germline V gene lookup returns CDR1 MNHEY and CDR2 SVGAGI. CDR3 in DNA: TGTGCCAGCAGTCACTCGTTAGGGGGAGGGGATGGCACAGATACGCAGTATTTT. Its protein is CASSHSLGGGDGTDTQYF.

This clonotype has only a few counts. A much larger clone lies a single base off, so this may be a read error. V gene TRBV6-5 combines with J gene TRBJ2-7; D is undetermined. Deletions cut 5 bases from V and 5 bases from J, with 19 bases between. The germline gives CDR1 MNHEY, CDR2 SVGAGI. The CDR3 totals 15 residues. CDR3 DNA: TGTGCCAGCAGTCCGGAAGGTACCCCCTACGACGAGCAGTACTTC. Its translation is CASSPEGTPYDEQYF.

Here the CDR3 reads CASRPLAVSSYNEQFF. Written as DNA, the CDR3 is TGTGCCAGCAGGCCGCTAGCGGTCAGCTCCTACAATGAGCAGTTCTTC. This chain links TRBV6-5 with TRBJ2-1, with TRBD2 matching 7 bases. Germline V gene lookup returns CDR1 MNHEY and CDR2 SVGAGI. The junction had 8 bases not matched to a gene; V was cut back by 6 bases and J by 0 bases. The CDR3 contains 16 residues.

This clonotype was recorded many times. This chain connects TRBV5-1 to TRBJ2-7; 7 bases align to TRBD2. The CDR3 sequence is 15 residues long. The V gene's germline CDR1 is SGHRS and CDR2 YFSETQ. The trim removed 4 bases at V and 5 bases at J, leaving 12 bases unmatched. For the CDR3, the DNA is TGCGCCAGCAGCCTCCTACGCGGGAGTTACAACGAGCAGTACTTC. This codes for CASSLLRGSYNEQYF.

The table lists this clonotype with many counts. J is TRBJ2-1 and V is TRBV5-1; D uncertain. The V end lost 3 bases, the J end lost 4 bases, and 14 bases lay between the germline ends. CDR3 length equals 15 residues. The V gene's germline CDR1 is SGHRS and CDR2 YFSETQ. As DNA, the CDR3 is TGCGCCAGCAGCTCCGCCAGGATAGCTTACAATGAGCAGTTCTTC. Translated: CASSSARIAYNEQFF.